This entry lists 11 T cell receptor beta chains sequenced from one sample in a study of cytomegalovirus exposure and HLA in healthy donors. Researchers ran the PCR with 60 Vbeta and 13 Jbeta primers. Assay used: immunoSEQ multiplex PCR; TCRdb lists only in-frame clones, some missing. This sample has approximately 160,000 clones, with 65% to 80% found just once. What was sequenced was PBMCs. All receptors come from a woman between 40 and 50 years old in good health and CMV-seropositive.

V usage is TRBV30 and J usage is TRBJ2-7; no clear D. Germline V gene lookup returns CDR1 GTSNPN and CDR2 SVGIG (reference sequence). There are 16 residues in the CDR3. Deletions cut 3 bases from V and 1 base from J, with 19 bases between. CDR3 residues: CAWSNLRRDTSYEQYF. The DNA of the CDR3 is TGTGCCTGGAGCAACCTCCGCAGAGACACATCCTACGAGCAGTACTTC.

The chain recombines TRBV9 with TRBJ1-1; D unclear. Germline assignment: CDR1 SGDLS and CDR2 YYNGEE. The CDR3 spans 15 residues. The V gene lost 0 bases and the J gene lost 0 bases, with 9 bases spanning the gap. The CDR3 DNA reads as TGTGCCAGCAGCGTAGCCCCAGACTTGAACACTGAAGCTTTCTTT. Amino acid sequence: CASSVAPDLNTEAFF.

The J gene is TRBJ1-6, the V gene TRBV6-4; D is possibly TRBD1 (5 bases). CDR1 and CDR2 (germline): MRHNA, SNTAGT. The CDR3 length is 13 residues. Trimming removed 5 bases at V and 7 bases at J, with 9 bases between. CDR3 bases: TGTGCCAGCAGTACCAGGGAAAATTCACCCCTCCACTTT. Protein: CASSTRENSPLHF.

The CDR3 DNA reads as TGTGCCAGCAGCCAGTCGGTCGAAGCTTTCTTT. Translated, it gives CASSQSVEAFF. V usage is TRBV4-2 and J usage is TRBJ1-1, with D hard to call. Trimming took off 3 bases at V and 8 bases at J, with 7 bases between the two ends. The germline V gene has CDR1 LGHNA and CDR2 YNFKEQ. The CDR3 has 11 residues.

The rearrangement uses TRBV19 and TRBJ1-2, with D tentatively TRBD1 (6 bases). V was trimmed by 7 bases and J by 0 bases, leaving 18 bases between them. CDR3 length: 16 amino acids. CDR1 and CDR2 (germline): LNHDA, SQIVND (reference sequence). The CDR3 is CASTTGRLTANYGYTF. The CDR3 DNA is TGTGCCAGTACTACAGGGCGTCTTACCGCTAACTATGGCTACACCTTC.

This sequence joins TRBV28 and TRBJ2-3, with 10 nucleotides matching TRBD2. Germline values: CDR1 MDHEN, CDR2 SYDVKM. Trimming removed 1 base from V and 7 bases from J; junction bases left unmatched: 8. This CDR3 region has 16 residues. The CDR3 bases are TGTGCCAGCAGTTTATTGAGCGGGGGGGCACAGAATACGCAGTATTTT. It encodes CASSLLSGGAQNTQYF.

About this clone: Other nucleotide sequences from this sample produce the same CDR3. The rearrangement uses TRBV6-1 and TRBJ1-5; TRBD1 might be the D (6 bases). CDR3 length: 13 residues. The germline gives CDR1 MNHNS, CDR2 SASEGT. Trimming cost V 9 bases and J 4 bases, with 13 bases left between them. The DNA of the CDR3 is TGTGCCAGTCTCCGAACAGGGAATCAGCCCCAGCATTTT. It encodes CASLRTGNQPQHF.

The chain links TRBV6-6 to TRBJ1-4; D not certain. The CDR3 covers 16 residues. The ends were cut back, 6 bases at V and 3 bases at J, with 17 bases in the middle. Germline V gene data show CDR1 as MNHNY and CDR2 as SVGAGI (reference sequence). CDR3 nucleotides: TGTGCCAGCAGCCCCCGGGGATTGAAGGCTAATGAAAAACTGTTTTTT. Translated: CASSPRGLKANEKLFF.

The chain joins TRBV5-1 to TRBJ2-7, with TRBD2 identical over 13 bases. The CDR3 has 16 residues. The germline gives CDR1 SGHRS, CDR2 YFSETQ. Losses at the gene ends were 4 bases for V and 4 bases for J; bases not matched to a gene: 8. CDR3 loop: CASSNTGTSGEYEQYF. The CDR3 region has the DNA TGCGCCAGCAGCAATACCGGGACTAGCGGGGAATACGAGCAGTACTTC.

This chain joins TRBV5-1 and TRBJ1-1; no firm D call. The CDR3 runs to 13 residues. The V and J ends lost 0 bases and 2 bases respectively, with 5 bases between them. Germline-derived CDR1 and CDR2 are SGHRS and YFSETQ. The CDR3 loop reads CASSLGINTEAFF. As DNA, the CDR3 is TGCGCCAGCAGCTTGGGTATTAACACTGAAGCTTTCTTT.

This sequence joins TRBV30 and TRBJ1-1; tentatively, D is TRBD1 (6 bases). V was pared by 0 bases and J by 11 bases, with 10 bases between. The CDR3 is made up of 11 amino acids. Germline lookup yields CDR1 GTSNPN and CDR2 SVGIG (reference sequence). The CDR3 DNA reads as TGTGCCTGGAGTGTACTCAGGGGTGCTTTCTTT. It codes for CAWSVLRGAFF.